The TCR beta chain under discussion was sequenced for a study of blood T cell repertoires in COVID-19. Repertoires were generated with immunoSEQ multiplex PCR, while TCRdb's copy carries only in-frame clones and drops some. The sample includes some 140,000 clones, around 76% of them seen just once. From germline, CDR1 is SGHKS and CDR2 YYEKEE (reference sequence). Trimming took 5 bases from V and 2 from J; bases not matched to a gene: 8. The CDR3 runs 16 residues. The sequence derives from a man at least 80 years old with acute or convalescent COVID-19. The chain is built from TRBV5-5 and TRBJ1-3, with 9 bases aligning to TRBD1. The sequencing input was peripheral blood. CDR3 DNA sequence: TGTGCCAGCAGTTATTTGACAGGGGGGCCTGGAAACACCATATATTTT. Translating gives CASSYLTGGPGNTIYF. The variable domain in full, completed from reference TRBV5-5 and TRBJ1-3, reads DAGVTQSPTHLIKTRGQQVTLRCSPISGHKSVSWYQQVLGQGPQFIFQYYEKEERGRGNFPDRFSARQFPNYSSELNVNALLLGDSALYLCASSYLTGGPGNTIYFGEGSWLTVV.